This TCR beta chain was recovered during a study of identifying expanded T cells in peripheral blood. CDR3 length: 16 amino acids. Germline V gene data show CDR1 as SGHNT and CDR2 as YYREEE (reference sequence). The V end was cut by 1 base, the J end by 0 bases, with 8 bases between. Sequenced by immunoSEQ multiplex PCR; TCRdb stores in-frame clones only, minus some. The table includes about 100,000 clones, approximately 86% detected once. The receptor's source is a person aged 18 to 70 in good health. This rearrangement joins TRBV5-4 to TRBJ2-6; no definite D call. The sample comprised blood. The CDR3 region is CASSLPRNSGANVLTF. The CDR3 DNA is TGTGCCAGCAGCTTGCCCAGGAACTCTGGGGCCAACGTCCTGACTTTC.